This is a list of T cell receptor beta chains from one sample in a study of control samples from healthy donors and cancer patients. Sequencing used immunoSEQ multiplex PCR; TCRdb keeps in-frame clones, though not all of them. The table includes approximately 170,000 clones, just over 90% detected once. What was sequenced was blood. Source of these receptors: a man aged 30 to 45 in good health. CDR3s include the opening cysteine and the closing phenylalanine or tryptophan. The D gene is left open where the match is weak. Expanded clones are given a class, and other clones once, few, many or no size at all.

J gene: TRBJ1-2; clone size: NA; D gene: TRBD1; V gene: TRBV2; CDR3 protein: CASKIGTGTNYGYTF; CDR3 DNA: TGTGCCAGCAAGATCGGGACAGGGACTAACTATGGCTACACCTTC
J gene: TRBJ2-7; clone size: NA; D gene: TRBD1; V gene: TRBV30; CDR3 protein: CASEQGAYEQYF; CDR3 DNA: TGTGCCTCCGAACAGGGGGCCTACGAGCAGTACTTC
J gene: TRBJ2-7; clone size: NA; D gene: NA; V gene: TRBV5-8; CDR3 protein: CASSFTGTVAYEQYF; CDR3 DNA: TGTGCCAGCAGCTTCACCGGGACGGTAGCCTACGAGCAGTACTTC
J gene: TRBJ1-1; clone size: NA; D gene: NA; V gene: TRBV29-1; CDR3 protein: CSVEVPLNTEAFF; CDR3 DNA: TGCAGCGTTGAAGTTCCGCTGAACACTGAAGCTTTCTTT
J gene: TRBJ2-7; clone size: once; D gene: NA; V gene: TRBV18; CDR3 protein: CASSPGASYEQYF; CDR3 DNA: TGTGCCAGCTCACCAGGGGCCTCCTACGAGCAGTACTTC
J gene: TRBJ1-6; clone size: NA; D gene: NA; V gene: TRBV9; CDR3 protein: CASSVRDSNSPLHF; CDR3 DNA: TGTGCCAGCAGCGTAAGAGACAGTAATTCACCCCTCCACTTT
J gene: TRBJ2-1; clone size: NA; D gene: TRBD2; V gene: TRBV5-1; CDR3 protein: CASSTQAGRNEQFF; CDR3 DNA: TGCGCCAGCAGCACCCAAGCGGGACGAAATGAGCAGTTCTTC
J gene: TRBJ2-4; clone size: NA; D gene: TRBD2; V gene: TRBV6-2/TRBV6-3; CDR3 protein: CASSYGGSVNIQYF; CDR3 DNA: TGTGCCAGCAGTTACGGCGGGAGCGTGAACATTCAGTACTTC
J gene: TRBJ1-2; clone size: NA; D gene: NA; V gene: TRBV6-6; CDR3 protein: CASSYSEGIYGYTF; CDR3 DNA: TGTGCCAGCAGTTACTCCGAAGGTATCTATGGCTACACCTTC
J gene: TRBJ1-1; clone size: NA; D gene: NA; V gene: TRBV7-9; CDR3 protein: CASSSPGGPEAFF; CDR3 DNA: TGTGCCAGCAGCTCCCCGGGGGGCCCTGAAGCTTTCTTT
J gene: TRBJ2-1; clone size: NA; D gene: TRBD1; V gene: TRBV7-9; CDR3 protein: CASSPGTGYEQFF; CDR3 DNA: TGTGCCAGCAGCCCAGGGACAGGGTATGAGCAGTTCTTC
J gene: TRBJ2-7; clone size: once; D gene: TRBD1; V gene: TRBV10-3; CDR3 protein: CAIKRDRGPYEQYF; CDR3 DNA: TGTGCCATTAAACGGGACAGGGGGCCCTACGAGCAGTACTTC
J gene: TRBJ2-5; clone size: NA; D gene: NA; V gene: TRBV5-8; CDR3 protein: CASSLQGRGETQYF; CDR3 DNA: TGTGCCAGCAGCCTACAGGGGCGGGGAGAGACCCAGTACTTC
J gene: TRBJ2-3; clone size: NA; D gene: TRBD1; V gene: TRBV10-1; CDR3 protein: CASAAGTGGDTQYF; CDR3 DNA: TGCGCCAGCGCCGCCGGGACAGGGGGGGATACGCAGTATTTT
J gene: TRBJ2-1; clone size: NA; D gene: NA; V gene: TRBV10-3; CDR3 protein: CAISEEGKNEQFF; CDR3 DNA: TGTGCCATCAGTGAGGAGGGAAAGAATGAGCAGTTCTTC
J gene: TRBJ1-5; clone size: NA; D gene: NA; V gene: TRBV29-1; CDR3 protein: CSVADNRNQPQHF; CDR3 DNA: TGCAGCGTCGCGGACAACCGGAATCAGCCCCAGCATTTT
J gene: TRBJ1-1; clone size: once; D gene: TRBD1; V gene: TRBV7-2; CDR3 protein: CASSSRTGDTEAFF; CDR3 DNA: TGTGCCAGCAGCTCCCGGACAGGGGACACTGAAGCTTTCTTT
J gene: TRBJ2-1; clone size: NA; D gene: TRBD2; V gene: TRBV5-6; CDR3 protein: CASTLLTSGSYNEQFF; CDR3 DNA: TGTGCCAGCACCCTCTTGACTAGCGGGAGCTACAATGAGCAGTTCTTC
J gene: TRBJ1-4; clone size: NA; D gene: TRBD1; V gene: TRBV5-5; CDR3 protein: CASSSGQGDYNEKLFF; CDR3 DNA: TGTGCCAGCAGCTCAGGACAGGGGGACTATAATGAAAAACTGTTTTTT